This T cell receptor (beta chain) was sequenced during a study of blood T cell repertoires in COVID-19. Turning to the study itself: Acute-phase and convalescent COVID-19 samples originated in the United States, Italy and Spain. From T cells, B-cell-depleted T cells, or PBMCs came the material, which was cDNA or gDNA.

Seattle cases were enrolled at active infection and followed longitudinally. Germline V CDR1 and CDR2: MNHEY, SVGEGT. The CDR3 runs 15 residues. V lost 4 bases, J lost 2 bases, and 15 bases lay in between. Original data processing: The assay estimated nucleated cells by amplifying reference gene primers. The table came from immunoSEQ multiplex PCR; TCRdb's copy has only in-frame clones and leaves some out. V and J calls and clone size come straight from that table; D and trimming were deduced from the DNA. The profile covers about 12,000 clones, with 70% to 85% appearing a single time and 5% to 7.5% taken by the ten largest.

The chain recombines TRBV6-2 or TRBV6-3 with TRBJ2-7, with D perhaps TRBD2 (5 bases). The receptor's source is a man aged 60-69 years with COVID-19, enrolled during active disease. Sequenced sample: peripheral blood. Written as DNA, the CDR3 is TGTGCCAGCAGTTCACGAGGGATGTTAACCTACGAGCAGTACGTC. The encoded protein is CASSSRGMLTYEQYV.